The T cell receptor (beta chain) described here comes from a study of T cell responses to AZD1222 COVID-19 vaccine. Some clones are missing from TCRdb's copy, which holds only in-frame ones; the method was immunoSEQ multiplex PCR. The table has around 95,000 clones, around nine tenths seen once. Germline V gives CDR1 MNHEY, CDR2 SMNVEV (reference sequence). V lost 5 bases to trimming and J lost 0 bases; unmatched junction nucleotides: 2. The CDR3 consists of 15 residues. The material sequenced was peripheral blood, taken on day 0 of AZD1222 vaccination. The rearrangement uses TRBV27 and TRBJ2-7, with 12 nucleotides matching TRBD2. The TCR comes from an adult in good health. The CDR3 loop is CASSGLAGNSYEQYF. CDR3 nucleotide sequence: TGTGCCAGCAGTGGACTAGCGGGAAACTCCTACGAGCAGTACTTC.